The next 10 T cell receptor beta chains were all read from a single sample in a study of PD-1 blockade in mismatch repair-deficient tumors. Libraries were prepared by immunoSEQ multiplex PCR; TCRdb keeps only in-frame clonotypes and omits some of them. The repertoire holds 40,000 or so clones, with approximately 88% as singletons. The sequenced sample was PBMCs, obtained about 38 weeks after starting pembrolizumab. These receptors were collected from an adult with mismatch repair-deficient cancer.

The chain carries TRBV5-1 and TRBJ2-7; D gene unclear. The CDR3 sequence is 14 residues long. The germline CDR1 and CDR2 sequences are SGHRS and YFSETQ. The V and J ends lost 0 bases and 1 base respectively, with 8 bases between them. The CDR3, as DNA: TGCGCCAGCAGCTTGGATCCGGTTTCCTACGAGCAGTACTTC. Translation gives CASSLDPVSYEQYF.

Comment on this clone: The same CDR3 arises from other DNA sequences in this sample as well. The chain's CDR3 is CASSLSGLAVISYEQYF. Written as DNA, the CDR3 is TGTGCCAGCAGTCTCTCGGGTCTAGCGGTTATCTCCTACGAGCAGTACTTC. The chain is built from TRBV28 and TRBJ2-7, with 7 bases aligning to TRBD2. J gave up 0 bases and V 5 bases, and 13 bases lay outside the gene matches. The CDR3 totals 17 residues. CDR1 and CDR2 (germline): MDHEN, SYDVKM.

The rearrangement links TRBV6-6 to TRBJ1-2; possibly TRBD1 for D (5 bases). The V and J ends lost 2 bases and 8 bases respectively, with 12 bases between them. Per germline, CDR1 MNHNY and CDR2 SVGAGI (reference sequence). The CDR3 covers 13 residues. The DNA of the CDR3 is TGTGCCAGCAGTTACGGCGCAGGGAGGGGCTACACCTTC. Protein: CASSYGAGRGYTF.

The sample holds a few counts of this clone. The chain recombines TRBV7-3 with TRBJ1-2; D is possibly TRBD1 (5 bases). V was shortened by 5 bases and J by 4 bases, with 17 bases between the two germline ends. Germline assignment: CDR1 SGHTA and CDR2 FQGTGA. The CDR3 totals 15 residues. CDR3 bases: TGTGCCAGCAGCCCAGCGGGGGGTATTAGCTATGGCTACACCTTC. Translating it yields CASSPAGGISYGYTF.

The chain links TRBV5-1 to TRBJ1-4; 11 bases fit TRBD1. J gave up 7 bases and V 1 base, and 6 bases lay outside the gene matches. CDR1 and CDR2 from the germline V gene are SGHRS and YFSETQ. This CDR3 has 16 residues. In DNA form, the CDR3 reads TGCGCCAGCAGCTTGTCGGGGACAGGGGGTAGTGAAAAACTGTTTTTT. It codes for CASSLSGTGGSEKLFF.

The genes are TRBV7-3 and TRBJ1-6; 7 positions agree with TRBD1. CDR1 is SGHTA and CDR2 is FQGTGA in the germline V gene. The CDR3 covers 15 residues. V gave up 4 bases and J gave up 8 bases; unmatched junction bases: 8. The CDR3 DNA is TGTGCCAGCAGCTCAAGACAGGGCGATGATTCACCCCTCCACTTT. It codes for CASSSRQGDDSPLHF. The variable domain in full, with the rest retrieved from reference TRBV7-3 and TRBJ1-6, is GAGVSQTPSNKVTEKGKYVELRCDPISGHTALYWYRQSLGQGPEFLIYFQGTGAADDSGLPNDRFFAVRPEGSVSTLKIQRTERGDSAVYLCASSSRQGDDSPLHFGNGTRLTVT.

This rearrangement joins TRBV9 to TRBJ2-1, with TRBD1 matching 8 bases. The CDR3 spans 16 residues. CDR1 SGDLS and CDR2 YYNGEE come from the germline V gene. Losses at the gene ends were 0 bases for V and 2 bases for J; bases not matched to a gene: 4. The CDR3 protein is CASSVEGTGTYNEQFF. The CDR3 DNA reads TGTGCCAGCAGCGTAGAAGGGACAGGAACCTACAATGAGCAGTTCTTC.

The J gene is TRBJ2-5, the V gene TRBV5-1, with 9 bases fitting TRBD2. The CDR3 loop spans 14 amino acids. The germline CDR1 and CDR2 sequences are SGHRS and YFSETQ. Trimming removed 0 bases from V and 7 bases from J; junction bases left unmatched: 4. This CDR3 reads CASSLGLAVRTQYF. The DNA of the CDR3 is TGCGCCAGCAGCTTGGGACTAGCGGTCAGGACCCAGTACTTC.

V is TRBV9 and J is TRBJ1-1, with 8 bases matching TRBD1. The trim removed 5 bases at V and 7 bases at J, leaving 13 bases unmatched. CDR3 length equals 15 residues. Germline V CDR1 and CDR2: SGDLS, YYNGEE. The CDR3 loop is CASSNPGTGAVEAFF. DNA of the CDR3: TGTGCCAGCAGTAACCCAGGGACAGGCGCGGTTGAAGCTTTCTTT.

The V gene is TRBV27, the J gene TRBJ2-2, with 8 bases fitting TRBD1. This CDR3 spans 16 amino acids. With V trimmed by 1 base and J by 2 bases, 3 bases remained unmatched. From germline, CDR1 is MNHEY and CDR2 SMNVEV (reference sequence). The CDR3, as DNA: TGTGCCAGCAGTTTATATGGACAGGGTAACACCGGGGAGCTGTTTTTT. Protein sequence: CASSLYGQGNTGELFF.